A selection of T cell receptor beta chains follows, all from one sample in a study of CD8 T cells in ankylosing spondylitis. TCRdb re-called the 5' RACE reads through MiXCR, storing one row per CDR3 protein. The sample carries just under 550,000 distinct CDR3 sequences, roughly an eighth recorded once. The source material was blood, either unsorted or a sorted T cell fraction (not recorded which). The receptors stem from a male donor with ankylosing spondylitis. Both conserved end residues are part of each CDR3. D genes are given only for firm matches. Where a row states a size, it is once, few, many or the class of an expanded clone; other rows omit it.

d_call j_call v_call clone_size cdr3_aa cdr3_nt
- TRBJ2-3 TRBV28 few CASSRTRTDTQYF TGTGCCAGCAGTCGTACGAGGACAGATACGCAGTATTTC
TRBD1 TRBJ1-5 TRBV30 few CAWSGDSDQPQHF TGTGCCTGGAGCGGGGACAGTGATCAGCCCCAGCATTTT
- TRBJ1-5 TRBV10-3 many CAISEGGPNQPQHF TGTGCCATCAGTGAGGGGGGGCCGAATCAGCCCCAGCATTTT
- TRBJ1-6 TRBV5-1 few CASSLGDLDSPLHF TGCGCCAGCAGCCTAGGGGACTTGGATTCACCCCTCCACTTT
- TRBJ2-1 TRBV5-1 many CASSLVGSSYNEQFF TGCGCCAGCAGCTTGGTGGGCAGCTCCTACAATGAGCAGTTCTTC
- TRBJ1-4 TRBV18 few CASSPGHREDEKLFF TGTGCCAGCTCACCAGGTCACAGGGAAGATGAAAAACTGTTTTTT
- TRBJ2-5 TRBV5-1 many CASSILETQYF TGCGCCAGCAGCATCCTGGAGACCCAGTACTTC
- TRBJ1-2 TRBV20-1 few CSARATGTYGYTF TGCAGTGCTAGGGCAACGGGGACCTATGGCTACACCTTC
- TRBJ1-2 TRBV7-9 few CASSLKDYGYTF TGTGCCAGCAGCTTAAAAGACTATGGCTACACCTTC
- TRBJ1-2 TRBV29-1 few CSVGQTNYGYTF TGCAGCGTAGGGCAGACTAACTATGGCTACACCTTC
- TRBJ1-1 TRBV2 - CASKVEQGNTEAFF TGTGCCAGCAAAGTCGAACAGGGGAACACTGAAGCTTTCTTT
TRBD2 TRBJ2-1 TRBV30 - CAWSRAGGLDEQFF TGTGCCTGGAGCCGAGCGGGAGGGCTTGATGAGCAGTTCTTC
- TRBJ2-1 TRBV7-9 - CASIFERGLSNEQFF TGTGCCAGCATCTTTGAGAGGGGACTTAGTAATGAGCAGTTCTTC
TRBD2 TRBJ2-1 TRBV20-1 - CSAGLAGVGEQFF TGCAGTGCTGGGCTAGCGGGAGTCGGTGAGCAGTTCTTC
- TRBJ1-1 TRBV20-1 - CSARDPQWSTEAFF TGCAGTGCTAGAGACCCTCAGTGGAGTACTGAAGCTTTCTTT
- TRBJ1-5 TRBV12-3/TRBV12-4 many CASGGQARQPQHF TGTGCCAGCGGCGGCCAAGCTCGGCAGCCCCAGCATTTT
TRBD2 TRBJ2-1 TRBV24-1 - CATSTFGAGGPRNEQFF TGTGCCACCAGCACCTTCGGAGCGGGAGGGCCGAGGAATGAGCAGTTCTTC
- TRBJ1-5 TRBV4-1 few CASSQGGVWGGQPQHF TGCGCCAGCAGCCAAGGCGGGGTGTGGGGCGGGCAGCCCCAGCATTTT
- TRBJ2-1 TRBV14 few CASSQDLLGEQFF TGTGCCAGCAGCCAAGATCTACTGGGTGAGCAGTTCTTC
TRBD1 TRBJ1-2 TRBV20-1 - CSFGAGQAQLSNYGYTF TGCAGTTTCGGGGCGGGACAGGCACAACTATCGAACTATGGCTACACCTTC
- TRBJ2-2 TRBV11-3 - CASSPRSDQGTGELFF TGTGCCAGCAGCCCCCGTTCAGATCAAGGGACCGGGGAGCTGTTTTTT
- TRBJ1-2 TRBV29-1 few CSVDIDRSSDGYTF TGCAGCGTTGACATCGACAGGTCTTCGGATGGCTACACCTTC
- TRBJ1-1 TRBV20-1 - CSASFWGQDTEAFF TGCAGTGCTTCTTTTTGGGGGCAGGACACTGAAGCTTTCTTT
- TRBJ2-5 TRBV20-1 few CSASEEVQTQYF TGCAGTGCTAGTGAGGAGGTACAGACCCAGTACTTC
- TRBJ1-1 TRBV6-1 few CASSEARVGFVWTEAFF TGTGCCAGCAGTGAAGCCAGGGTGGGGTTCGTCTGGACTGAAGCTTTCTTT
- TRBJ2-1 TRBV12-3/TRBV12-4 - CASSLDLALRYNEQFF TGTGCCAGCAGTTTAGATTTAGCGTTGAGGTACAATGAGCAGTTCTTC
- TRBJ1-1 TRBV7-8 few CASSFGTYSMNTEAFF TGTGCCAGCAGCTTTGGAACATACAGCATGAACACTGAAGCTTTCTTT
TRBD1 TRBJ2-3 TRBV6-1 few CASSLRQGAPSTDTQYF TGTGCCAGCAGTCTTCGACAGGGGGCGCCGAGCACAGATACGCAGTATTTT
TRBD2 TRBJ2-1 TRBV12-3/TRBV12-4 - CASISYGDRVELAGDHNEQFF TGTGCCAGCATTTCCTATGGGGACAGGGTAGAACTAGCGGGGGATCACAATGAGCAGTTCTTC
TRBD2 TRBJ2-1 TRBV20-1 many CSAKAGAIYNEQFF TGCAGTGCTAAGGCGGGAGCAATCTACAATGAGCAGTTCTTC
TRBD1 TRBJ1-6 TRBV20-1 - CSARGRQGKDSPLHF TGCAGTGCTAGAGGGAGACAGGGAAAGGATTCACCCCTCCACTTT
- TRBJ1-6 TRBV20-1 few CSAPRGGAVFNSPLHF TGCAGTGCTCCACGGGGAGGGGCGGTTTTTAATTCACCCCTCCACTTT
- TRBJ2-5 TRBV6-2/TRBV6-3 - CASSNRGRETQYF TGTGCCAGCAGTAACCGGGGGCGAGAGACCCAGTACTTC
TRBD2 TRBJ2-3 TRBV18 - CASSRGLASIGASTDTQYF TGTGCCAGCTCACGCGGACTAGCGAGTATAGGGGCTAGCACAGATACGCAGTATTTT
- TRBJ2-7 TRBV20-1 - CTGTSDAYEQYF TGCACCGGGACCTCTGACGCGTACGAGCAGTACTTC
- TRBJ2-2 TRBV20-1 - CSARDIGRGSGELFF TGCAGTGCTAGAGATATTGGCCGGGGGTCCGGGGAGCTGTTTTTT
TRBD2 TRBJ2-1 TRBV20-1 few CSALAGGTANEQFF TGCAGTGCCCTAGCGGGAGGGACGGCTAATGAGCAGTTCTTC
TRBD1 TRBJ2-3 TRBV6-5 - CASSYQGQLTDTQYF TGTGCCAGCAGTTACCAGGGACAGCTCACAGATACGCAGTATTTT
- TRBJ1-1 TRBV24-1 few CATSGTTDGFEAFF TGTGCCACCAGTGGAACAACCGACGGATTCGAAGCTTTCTTT
- TRBJ2-5 TRBV5-6 once CVNTKGRVGDGETQYF TGTGTCAATACGAAGGGGCGAGTGGGGGATGGAGAGACCCAGTACTTC
- TRBJ2-3 TRBV7-9 few CASSQGTLSTDTQYF TGTGCCAGCAGCCAAGGGACTCTCAGCACAGATACGCAGTATTTT
- TRBJ1-6 TRBV5-1 many CASSLDYNSPLHF TGCGCCAGCAGCTTGGATTATAATTCACCCCTCCACTTT
- TRBJ2-3 TRBV7-2 many CASSLGSRATDTQYF TGTGCCAGCAGCTTAGGGTCGCGGGCGACAGATACGCAGTATTTT
TRBD1 TRBJ2-3 TRBV6-1 few CASRSPRGGEDTQYF TGTGCCAGCAGATCCCCTAGAGGGGGCGAAGATACGCAGTATTTT
- TRBJ2-2 TRBV19 - CASSLQGANTGELFF TGTGCCAGTAGTCTACAGGGCGCGAACACCGGGGAGCTGTTTTTT
- TRBJ2-4 TRBV11-2 few CASSLGGLVDIQYF TGTGCCAGCAGCTTAGGGGGCCTCGTGGACATTCAGTACTTC
- TRBJ2-7 TRBV3-1 many CASSRRTSGYEQYF TGTGCCAGCAGCCGGCGGACCTCGGGCTACGAGCAGTACTTC
TRBD2 TRBJ2-1 TRBV11-3 - CASSSWTSGRSFEQFF TGTGCCAGCAGCTCCTGGACTAGCGGGAGGTCATTTGAGCAGTTCTTC
TRBD2 TRBJ2-1 TRBV10-3 few CARPFSGGPKNEQFF TGTGCCCGACCTTTCTCGGGAGGGCCTAAGAATGAGCAGTTCTTC
- TRBJ1-3 TRBV12-3/TRBV12-4 few CASSYWDRSGNTIYF TGTGCCAGCAGCTATTGGGACCGCTCTGGAAACACCATATATTTT
- TRBJ2-2 TRBV6-1 - CASSPARRGAQAGELFF TGTGCCAGCAGTCCCGCACGGAGGGGGGCGCAAGCCGGGGAGCTGTTTTTT
- TRBJ2-1 TRBV15 many CATSRDAAYEQFF TGTGCCACCAGCAGAGATGCAGCTTATGAGCAGTTCTTC